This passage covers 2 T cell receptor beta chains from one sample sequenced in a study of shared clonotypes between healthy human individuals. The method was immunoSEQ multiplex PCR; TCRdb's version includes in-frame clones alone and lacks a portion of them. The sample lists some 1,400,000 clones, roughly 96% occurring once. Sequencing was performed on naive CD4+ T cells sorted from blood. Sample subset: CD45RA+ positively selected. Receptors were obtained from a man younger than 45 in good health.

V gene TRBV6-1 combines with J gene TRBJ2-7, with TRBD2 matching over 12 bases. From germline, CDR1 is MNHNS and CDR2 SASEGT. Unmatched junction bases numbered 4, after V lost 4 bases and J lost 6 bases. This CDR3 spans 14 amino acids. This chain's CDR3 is CASSGLAGEGEQYF. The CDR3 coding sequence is TGTGCCAGCAGTGGACTAGCGGGAGAAGGCGAGCAGTACTTC.

CDR3 in DNA: TGTGCCAGTAGTCTCGAACAGGGATTTAACGGTGGCTACACCTTC. Encoded protein: CASSLEQGFNGGYTF. The gene calls are TRBV19 and TRBJ1-2, with D perhaps matching TRBD1 (6 bases). Germline CDR1 LNHDA, CDR2 SQIVND (reference sequence). This CDR3 contains 15 residues. V lost 5 bases, J lost 7 bases, and 20 bases lay in between.